Given below is one T cell receptor (beta chain) in context. Germline-derived CDR1 and CDR2 are MGHRA and YSYEKL. This CDR3 contains 15 residues. V lost 1 base, J lost 8 bases, and 17 bases lay in between. These data originate in a study of control samples from healthy donors and cancer patients. Only in-frame clones appear in the TCRdb table, and some are missing; sequencing was by immunoSEQ multiplex PCR. The table shows around 170,000 clones, with just over 85% occurring only once. Sequences were obtained from blood. The receptor was derived from a young woman in good health. The chain uses TRBV4-1 and TRBJ1-1; D call uncertain. This chain's CDR3 is CASSQVPVSPKEAFF. The DNA for the CDR3 is TGCGCCAGCAGCCAAGTCCCGGTATCACCGAAAGAAGCTTTCTTT.